This TCR beta chain was found in a study of technical replicates of blood from several donors. This CDR3 has 16 residues. V dropped 0 bases and J dropped 0 bases, with 9 bases sitting between them. Germline values: CDR1 MNHEY, CDR2 SVGAGI. The table came from immunoSEQ multiplex PCR; TCRdb's copy has only in-frame clones and leaves some out. The sample consists of tens of thousands of clones, 88% of them appearing once. The chain couples TRBV6-5 to TRBJ2-1; D perhaps matches TRBD2 (5 bases). This clonotype originated in a human donor in good health. Some clones in this sample may be carry-over from other donors' samples. Sequenced input: PBMCs. CDR3 in amino acids: CASSYSTGNSYNEQFF. CDR3 bases: TGTGCCAGCAGTTACTCTACGGGGAACTCCTACAATGAGCAGTTCTTC.